This record looks at one TCR beta chain sequence and its context. Antigen specificity is unknown. The CDR3 extends over 13 amino acids. Trimming left V 2 bases short and J 4 bases short, with 7 bases between. CDR1 and CDR2 (germline): SGHAT, FQNNGV. The data were taken from a study of T cell responses to AZD1222 COVID-19 vaccine. Study-wide points: Repertoires were obtained solely post-peak T cell response.

Assay: immunoSEQ multiplex PCR; the TCRdb copy retains only in-frame clones and omits some. The profile shows under 150,000 clones, approximately 89% of them singletons. The material sequenced was peripheral blood, taken on day 0 of AZD1222 vaccination. J is TRBJ2-3 and V is TRBV11-2; TRBD1 might be the D (5 bases). This receptor was obtained from an adult in good health. In DNA, the CDR3 is TGTGCCAGCAGCTTACAGGGTCCAGATACGCAGTATTTT. Amino acids: CASSLQGPDTQYF.